This T cell receptor (beta chain) was captured by sequencing in a study of type 1 regulatory T cells. Per germline, CDR1 SGHRS and CDR2 YFSETQ. V shed 0 bases and J 2 bases; nucleotides not matched to a gene: 4. There are 15 residues in the CDR3. TCRdb re-derived calls from the reads in MiXCR, one entry per CDR3 protein. This repertoire shows 14,000 to 15,000 distinct CDR3 sequences, roughly 13% found once; its top ten account for 15%. This clonotype was found a few times. Its target is unknown. The genes are TRBV5-1 and TRBJ2-7; 8 bases align to TRBD2. The receptor's source is a human donor in good health. The sample was cultured T cells, either the whole culture or a sorted T cell fraction (not recorded which). The CDR3 loop is CASSLAGTRTYEQYF. In DNA, the CDR3 is TGCGCCAGCAGCTTGGCCGGGACTAGAACCTACGAGCAGTACTTC.